Included here is one T cell receptor (beta chain) sequence, with context. The antigen is unknown. Just one base apart from a much larger clone, this may be a read error. This specimen belongs to a study of T cells in Graves' hyperthyroidism and ophthalmopathy. About the research overall: Peripheral blood was obtained at initial diagnosis, preceding any treatment. Study results and limitations: Blood held most thyroid clonotypes expanded above 0.001 frequency.

Amplification targeted TCR beta CDR3 regions from RNA transcripts. With the HTBI primer set, the TCR CDR3 went through a first round of RT-PCR. TCRdb processed the multiplex PCR reads anew with MiXCR; each CDR3 protein has one entry. The table includes 330,000 or so distinct CDR3 sequences, roughly 20% detected once. Lactation, pregnancy, other autoimmune disease or uncontrolled infection excluded patients. PBMCs were sourced from approximately 10 ml fresh peripheral blood. Germline CDR1 and CDR2: LGHNA and YSLEER. The CDR3 spans 15 residues. This clonotype was sampled from a middle-aged woman with Graves' ophthalmopathy. The sequenced material came from blood. The chain combines TRBV4-3 with TRBJ2-7, with 10 positions matching TRBD2. CDR3 sequence: CASSQVLAGVDEQHF. DNA of the CDR3: TGCGCCAGCAGCCAAGTGCTAGCGGGAGTTGACGAGCAGCACTTC.